The 12 T cell receptor beta chains given below trace back to one sample, sequenced in a study of T cell changes during pregnancy in multiple sclerosis. Generated by immunoSEQ multiplex PCR, the TCRdb table keeps only in-frame clones and is missing some. The data contain about 34,000 clones, 90% of them singletons. The sequenced sample was CD8+ T cells from peripheral blood mononuclear cells, obtained before pregnancy. These receptors originate from a female donor with multiple sclerosis, enrolled in a pregnancy study.

This clone was observed once. The chain recombines TRBV29-1 with TRBJ1-1; D is possibly TRBD1 (6 bases). V was pared by 7 bases and J by 4 bases, with 13 bases between. In germline, CDR1 is SQVTM, CDR2 ANQGSEA. This CDR3 has 12 residues. The CDR3 region has the DNA TGCAGCGGTGGACAGACCAGCACTGAAGCTTTCTTT. It is translated as CSGGQTSTEAFF.

The chain carries TRBV27 and TRBJ1-2, with TRBD1 as a possible D gene (6 bases). The CDR3 covers 14 residues. The germline V gene encodes CDR1 MNHEY and CDR2 SMNVEV (reference sequence). V was shortened by 2 bases and J by 8 bases, with 15 bases between the two germline ends. This CDR3 is CASSLVGGRAGYTF. DNA of the CDR3: TGTGCCAGCAGTTTAGTCGGGGGGCGGGCGGGCTACACCTTC.

This clone rates as large. The chain couples TRBV7-8 to TRBJ1-4; tentative D call: TRBD1 (5 bases). The CDR3 has 15 amino acids. Germline lookup yields CDR1 SGHVS and CDR2 FQNEAQ. V dropped 2 bases and J dropped 6 bases, with 13 bases sitting between them. The DNA for the CDR3 is TGTGCCAGCAGCTTACTCGAACAGGTGGATGAAAAACTGTTTTTT. This sequence encodes CASSLLEQVDEKLFF.

This chain connects TRBV5-1 to TRBJ1-4; 9 nucleotides align to TRBD1. The CDR3 runs to 15 residues. V trimming: 4 bases; J trimming: 7 bases; junction bases outside the gene matches: 8. Germline CDR1 is SGHRS and CDR2 is YFSETQ. CDR3 region: CASSHTGGLGEKLFF. In nucleotides, the CDR3 is TGCGCCAGCAGCCATACAGGGGGCCTTGGTGAAAAACTGTTTTTT. Full variable domain (missing parts from reference TRBV5-1 and TRBJ1-4): KAGVTQTPRYLIKTRGQQVTLSCSPISGHRSVSWYQQTPGQGLQFLFEYFSETQRNKGNFPGRFSGRQFSNSRSEMNVSTLELGDSALYLCASSHTGGLGEKLFFGSGTQLSVL.

J is TRBJ2-5 and V is TRBV28; 8 nucleotides line up with TRBD1. J lost 1 base, V lost 5 bases, and 6 bases had no gene match. From germline, CDR1 is MDHEN and CDR2 SYDVKM. The CDR3 sequence is 15 residues long. In nucleotides, the CDR3 is TGTGCCAGCAGTGGATCGGGACAGGTCCAAGAGACCCAGTACTTC. Protein: CASSGSGQVQETQYF.

The chain is built from TRBV14 and TRBJ1-3; D call uncertain. V was cut by 4 bases and J by 0 bases, with 10 bases left in between. The CDR3 is made up of 15 amino acids. Germline CDR1 is SGHDN and CDR2 is FVKESK. As DNA, the CDR3 is TGTGCCAGCAGCCGCGACTCGAGCTCTGGAAACACCATATATTTT. This gives the protein CASSRDSSSGNTIYF.

This clone has a handful of counts. The V gene is TRBV27, the J gene TRBJ2-1; 8 bases match TRBD1. The CDR3 covers 15 residues. Germline values: CDR1 MNHEY, CDR2 SMNVEV (reference sequence). After removal of 1 base from V and 7 bases from J, the junction contained 6 bases not matched to a gene. CDR3 sequence: CASSLWQGANNEQFF. The CDR3 DNA sequence: TGTGCCAGCAGTTTATGGCAGGGGGCGAATAATGAGCAGTTCTTC.

The chain is built from TRBV5-4 and TRBJ1-1, with 7 bases matching TRBD1. The V and J ends lost 0 bases and 7 bases, in that order; junction bases with no gene match: 3. The CDR3 runs 13 residues. Germline V gives CDR1 SGHNT, CDR2 YYREEE (reference sequence). The CDR3 DNA sequence: TGTGCCAGCAGCTTGGGACAGGGCCTTGAAGCTTTCTTT. Its translation: CASSLGQGLEAFF.

Note on this clone: The sample has other DNA sequences that encode this CDR3 too. The CDR3 DNA follows: TGTGCCAGCAGTTACTCGTCCCTCTCCTACGAGCAGTACTTC. It encodes CASSYSSLSYEQYF. The gene calls are TRBV6-5 and TRBJ2-7; D remains ambiguous. Germline assignment: CDR1 MNHEY and CDR2 SVGAGI. The CDR3 contains 14 residues. V shed 0 bases and J shed 0 bases, with 6 bases lying between them.

The rearrangement joins TRBV6-1 to TRBJ2-5, with no clear D. V gave up 1 base and J gave up 5 bases, with 14 bases separating them. The germline V gene has CDR1 MNHNS and CDR2 SASEGT. The CDR3 covers 15 residues. CDR3 amino acids: CASSEERMERETQYF. The CDR3 DNA reads as TGTGCCAGCAGTGAAGAAAGAATGGAGAGGGAGACCCAGTACTTC.

J is TRBJ1-1 and V is TRBV7-3; D call uncertain. The CDR3 contains 17 residues. V shed 2 bases and J shed 1 base, with 17 bases lying between them. Germline-derived CDR1 and CDR2 are SGHTA and FQGTGA. The CDR3 region has the DNA TGTGCCAGCAGCTTAGATCTATACCCAAGCGGGAACACTGAAGCTTTCTTT. It specifies CASSLDLYPSGNTEAFF.

This clone has only one observation. The V call is TRBV10-3, the J call TRBJ2-2, with 9 positions matching TRBD1. Trimming cost V 4 bases and J 5 bases; bases outside gene matches: 8. This CDR3 is 16 amino acids long. Germline assignment: CDR1 ENHRY and CDR2 SYGVKD. CDR3 sequence reads: CAISAVGQGDTGELFF. The DNA for the CDR3 is TGTGCCATCAGTGCCGTGGGACAGGGTGATACCGGGGAGCTGTTTTTT.